The 26 T cell receptor beta chains in this list originate from one sample, sequenced in a study of cytomegalovirus exposure and HLA in healthy donors (dated by TCRdb to 2016 to 2017). Libraries were prepared through the immunoSEQ multiplex PCR assay. A mixture of 60 forward primers for TCR Vbeta segments and 13 reverse primers for TCR Jbeta segments was used in the multiplex PCR. What TCRdb holds here is the immuneACCESS table cut down to in-frame rearrangements. Part of the clones is not present; checked against another copy, under half of the missing clones reflect an unresolved V gene, and the others are unexplained. The sample has some 140,000 clones on record, approximately 80% of them singletons. The ten biggest clones cover roughly 5.3% of the sample. The sample comprised PBMCs. The source is a woman between 35 and 50 years old in good health and CMV-seropositive.

The V gene is TRBV27, the J gene TRBJ2-7; tentative D call: TRBD1 (5 bases). Trimming removed 11 bases from V and 7 bases from J, with 21 bases in between. The length of the CDR3 is 13 residues. The germline V gene encodes CDR1 MNHEY and CDR2 SMNVEV (reference sequence). CDR3 loop: CASRISGPGEQYF. The CDR3 nucleotides are TGTGCCTCCCGCATCTCAGGGCCCGGAGAGCAGTACTTC.

The J gene is TRBJ1-5, the V gene TRBV28; D remains ambiguous. Germline V gene sequence: CDR1 MDHEN, CDR2 SYDVKM. There are 12 residues in the CDR3. Trimming took 9 bases from V and 7 from J, leaving 13 bases between them. The CDR3 spells CASRRAIQPQHF. As DNA, the CDR3 is TGTGCCAGTCGGAGGGCAATCCAGCCCCAGCATTTT.

This rearrangement joins TRBV15 to TRBJ2-1; maybe TRBD2 (7 bases). CDR3 length: 15 amino acids. CDR1 is LNHNV and CDR2 is YYDKDF in the germline V gene (reference sequence). Trimming removed 3 bases at V and 7 bases at J, with 16 bases between. The CDR3 spells CATSRPGGLGNEQFF. The CDR3 DNA follows: TGTGCCACCAGCAGGCCCGGGGGGCTCGGGAATGAGCAGTTCTTC.

The chain employs TRBV11-2 and TRBJ1-1; TRBD1 is a possible D gene (6 bases). The germline V gene has CDR1 SGHAT and CDR2 FQNNGV. The length of the CDR3 is 14 residues. The V gene lost 0 bases and the J gene lost 5 bases, with 10 bases spanning the gap. The CDR3 protein is CASSLDRRGTEAFF. CDR3 bases: TGTGCCAGCAGCTTAGATCGCAGGGGTACTGAAGCTTTCTTT.

Concerning this clone itself: The sample carries other DNA sequences with the same CDR3. The chain combines TRBV5-1 with TRBJ1-1; D might be TRBD1 (5 bases). V lost 5 bases to trimming and J lost 1 base, with 9 bases between them. Germline CDR1 reads SGHRS; CDR2 reads YFSETQ. The CDR3 runs 13 residues. CDR3 loop: CASSRGSNTEAFF. The CDR3 DNA reads TGCGCCAGCAGTCGGGGGTCGAACACTGAAGCTTTCTTT. The full variable domain, its missing parts supplied by reference TRBV5-1 and TRBJ1-1, is KAGVTQTPRYLIKTRGQQVTLSCSPISGHRSVSWYQQTPGQGLQFLFEYFSETQRNKGNFPGRFSGRQFSNSRSEMNVSTLELGDSALYLCASSRGSNTEAFFGQGTRLTVV.

This rearrangement joins TRBV30 to TRBJ2-7; 13 bases align to TRBD2. CDR1 and CDR2 (germline): GTSNPN, SVGIG (reference sequence). This CDR3 has 14 residues. V gave up 3 bases and J gave up 2 bases; unmatched junction bases: 1. The CDR3 DNA follows: TGTGCCTGGAGGGGACTAGCGGGACCCTACGAGCAGTACTTC. This gives the protein CAWRGLAGPYEQYF.

The gene calls are TRBV27 and TRBJ1-5; TRBD1 might be the D (5 bases). V gave up 4 bases and J gave up 5 bases, with 12 bases separating them. The CDR3 loop spans 14 amino acids. Germline V gives CDR1 MNHEY, CDR2 SMNVEV (reference sequence). CDR3 DNA: TGTGCCAGCAGTTCAATCAGGGAACATCAGCCCCAGCATTTT. It is translated as CASSSIREHQPQHF.

This chain connects TRBV7-9 to TRBJ2-5; D gene ambiguous. Trimming took off 5 bases at V and 0 bases at J, with 7 bases between the two ends. Germline V gives CDR1 SEHNR, CDR2 FQNEAQ (reference sequence). CDR3 length equals 13 residues. The CDR3 is CASSHDNQETQYF. CDR3 coding DNA: TGTGCCAGCAGCCATGACAACCAAGAGACCCAGTACTTC. The whole variable domain, remainder taken from reference TRBV7-9 and TRBJ2-5, is DTGVSQNPRHKITKRGQNVTFRCDPISEHNRLYWYRQTLGQGPEFLTYFQNEAQLEKSRLLSDRFSAERPKGSFSTLEIQRTEQGDSAMYLCASSHDNQETQYFGPGTRLLVL.

The V and J genes are TRBV7-9 and TRBJ2-1, with 8 nucleotides matching TRBD1. Trimming removed 4 bases from V and 4 bases from J; junction bases left unmatched: 6. This CDR3 contains 15 residues. Germline assignment: CDR1 SEHNR and CDR2 FQNEAQ (reference sequence). For the CDR3, the DNA is TGTGCCAGCAGCTACCAGGGGACAGGTTACAATGAGCAGTTCTTC. It specifies CASSYQGTGYNEQFF.

The chain uses TRBV5-4 and TRBJ1-2; D unclear. Germline V gene sequence: CDR1 SGHNT, CDR2 YYREEE (reference sequence). The CDR3 consists of 15 residues. The V end was cut by 0 bases, the J end by 8 bases, with 17 bases between. The CDR3 DNA follows: TGTGCCAGCAGCTTGGCCGGCACAGATCTTCTGGGCTACACCTTC. Translated, it gives CASSLAGTDLLGYTF.

The chain links TRBV27 to TRBJ1-2; D is ambiguous. V was shortened by 6 bases and J by 2 bases, with 10 bases between the two germline ends. This CDR3 is built from 13 residues. CDR1 MNHEY and CDR2 SMNVEV come from the germline V gene (reference sequence). CDR3 bases: TGTGCCAGCAGGGGCAGAACGAACTATGGCTACACCTTC. This gives the protein CASRGRTNYGYTF.

The genes are TRBV5-6 and TRBJ2-7; 13 bases fit TRBD2. The germline V gene encodes CDR1 SGHDT and CDR2 YYEEEE. V dropped 1 base and J dropped 2; count of bases not matched to a gene: 3. This CDR3 is 16 amino acids long. For the CDR3, the DNA is TGTGCCAGCAGCTTGTGGACTAGCGGGGGTCCCTACGAGCAGTACTTC. Amino acids: CASSLWTSGGPYEQYF.

This clone was seen a handful of times. The V call is TRBV18, the J call TRBJ2-7; D possibly corresponds to TRBD1 (5 bases). Germline-derived CDR1 and CDR2 are KGHSH and LQKENI. The CDR3 runs to 12 residues. The V gene lost 5 bases and the J gene lost 4 bases, with 9 bases spanning the gap. The CDR3 reads CASSGQVYEQYF. The CDR3 region has the DNA TGTGCCAGCTCAGGACAAGTTTACGAGCAGTACTTC. The full variable domain, rest sourced from reference TRBV18 and TRBJ2-7, is NAGVMQNPRHLVRRRGQEARLRCSPMKGHSHVYWYRQLPEEGLKFMVYLQKENIIDESGMPKERFSAEFPKEGPSILRIQQVVRGDSAAYFCASSGQVYEQYFGPGTRLTVT.

The rearrangement uses TRBV19 and TRBJ1-4; possibly TRBD1 for D (5 bases). The CDR3 runs to 15 residues. Germline V gene sequence: CDR1 LNHDA, CDR2 SQIVND (reference sequence). The V and J ends lost 3 bases and 5 bases respectively, with 13 bases between them. CDR3 loop: CASSIGGVGNEKLFF. The CDR3 coding sequence is TGTGCCAGTAGTATCGGGGGAGTAGGGAATGAAAAACTGTTTTTT.

The CDR3 protein is CAISENPTKRDEQYF. As DNA, the CDR3 is TGTGCCATCAGTGAGAATCCGACTAAACGGGACGAGCAGTACTTC. The chain carries TRBV10-3 and TRBJ2-7; D perhaps matches TRBD2 (5 bases). Between the trimmed V and J ends, which lost 2 bases and 5 bases, there was a span of 16 bases. Germline V lookup: CDR1 ENHRY, CDR2 SYGVKD. This CDR3 is built from 15 residues.

The chain has TRBV2 and TRBJ1-6; D is unresolved. Germline CDR1 is SNHLY and CDR2 is FYNNEI. This CDR3 contains 14 residues. V shed 3 bases and J shed 8 bases, with 11 bases lying between them. CDR3 nucleotides: TGTGCCAGCAGTGACGGCGGAGCGTATTCACCCCTCCACTTT. It is translated as CASSDGGAYSPLHF.

V and J are TRBV27 and TRBJ1-1; no definite D call. The CDR3 spans 13 residues. The germline V gene has CDR1 MNHEY and CDR2 SMNVEV (reference sequence). Trimming shortened V by 4 bases and J by 0 bases, and 6 bases separated the two germline ends. The CDR3 here is CASSSLVNTEAFF. The DNA for the CDR3 is TGTGCCAGCAGTTCACTCGTGAACACTGAAGCTTTCTTT.

This clone was detected a few times. The chain carries TRBV5-1 and TRBJ2-3; D is unresolved. The CDR3 sequence is 15 residues long. V was trimmed by 0 bases and J by 0 bases, leaving 8 bases between them. Germline V gives CDR1 SGHRS, CDR2 YFSETQ. DNA of the CDR3: TGCGCCAGCAGCTTGGTTTTAATGAGCACAGATACGCAGTATTTT. It encodes CASSLVLMSTDTQYF.

Here the CDR3 reads CASSQAVSGTNTGELFF. The CDR3 nucleotides are TGTGCCAGCAGCCAGGCCGTTAGCGGAACGAACACCGGGGAGCTGTTTTTT. The chain couples TRBV14 to TRBJ2-2, with a weak D call TRBD2 (6 bases). V was trimmed by 3 bases and J by 0 bases, leaving 14 bases between them. The length of the CDR3 is 17 residues. The germline V gene has CDR1 SGHDN and CDR2 FVKESK.

The chain carries TRBV29-1 and TRBJ1-1, with D tentatively TRBD1 (6 bases). The length of the CDR3 is 13 residues. V gave up 4 bases and J gave up 2 bases, with 11 bases separating them. The germline V gene has CDR1 SQVTM and CDR2 ANQGSEA. The CDR3, as DNA: TGCAGCGTTGTGTGGGGGACAAACACTGAAGCTTTCTTT. It encodes CSVVWGTNTEAFF. Filled out from reference TRBV29-1 and TRBJ1-1, the complete variable domain reads SAVISQKPSRDICQRGTSLTIQCQVDSQVTMMFWYRQQPGQSLTLIATANQGSEATYESGFVIDKFPISRPNLTFSTLTVSNMSPEDSSIYLCSVVWGTNTEAFFGQGTRLTVV.

V gene TRBV27 combines with J gene TRBJ1-1; 9 bases line up with TRBD1. The V gene end was trimmed by 4 bases and the J gene end by 4 bases; junction bases not matched to a gene: 7. The CDR3 contains 15 residues. Germline values: CDR1 MNHEY, CDR2 SMNVEV (reference sequence). The CDR3 bases are TGTGCCAGCAGTTCCACGGGACAGGGAGGCACTGAAGCTTTCTTT. Protein: CASSSTGQGGTEAFF.

The V gene is TRBV5-4, the J gene TRBJ1-2, with a tentative D call TRBD1 (5 bases). Germline lookup yields CDR1 SGHNT and CDR2 YYREEE (reference sequence). The CDR3 consists of 14 residues. V lost 6 bases, J lost 4 bases, and 16 bases lay in between. DNA of the CDR3: TGTGCCAGCACCCACACGGGAGGGACCTATGGCTACACCTTC. It codes for CASTHTGGTYGYTF.

The V call is TRBV12-5, the J call TRBJ2-2, with TRBD2 matching over 8 bases. The V segment lost 3 bases and the J segment 6 bases; nucleotides outside the gene matches: 3. In germline, CDR1 is LGHNT, CDR2 FRNRAP. The CDR3 consists of 14 residues. CDR3 protein: CASGFDGRAGELFF. CDR3 DNA sequence: TGTGCTAGTGGTTTTGACGGGAGGGCCGGGGAGCTGTTTTTT.

CDR3 in amino acids: CASSPRAGYEQFF. The CDR3 bases are TGTGCCAGCAGCCCGAGGGCGGGATATGAGCAGTTCTTC. The rearrangement joins TRBV11-3 to TRBJ2-1; maybe TRBD2 (6 bases). Trimming took off 5 bases at V and 8 bases at J, with 13 bases between the two ends. CDR3 length equals 13 residues. The germline gives CDR1 SGHNT, CDR2 YENEEA.

The rearrangement links TRBV15 to TRBJ2-5; TRBD1 is a possible D gene (6 bases). Trimming removed 0 bases from V and 4 bases from J, with 12 bases in between. The V gene's germline CDR1 is LNHNV and CDR2 YYDKDF (reference sequence). The CDR3 has 15 amino acids. The CDR3 DNA reads as TGTGCCACCAGCAGAGATAATCAGGGGTTAGAGACCCAGTACTTC. Translation: CATSRDNQGLETQYF.

The chain has TRBV5-8 and TRBJ2-5; 8 nucleotides match TRBD2. Germline V CDR1 and CDR2: SGHTS, YDEGEE. Trimming removed 4 bases from V and 9 bases from J; junction bases left unmatched: 14. The CDR3 runs 15 residues. In nucleotides, the CDR3 is TGTGCCAGCAGCATAAAAGCGGGGGTAATGGGGCCCCAGTACTTC. This sequence encodes CASSIKAGVMGPQYF.